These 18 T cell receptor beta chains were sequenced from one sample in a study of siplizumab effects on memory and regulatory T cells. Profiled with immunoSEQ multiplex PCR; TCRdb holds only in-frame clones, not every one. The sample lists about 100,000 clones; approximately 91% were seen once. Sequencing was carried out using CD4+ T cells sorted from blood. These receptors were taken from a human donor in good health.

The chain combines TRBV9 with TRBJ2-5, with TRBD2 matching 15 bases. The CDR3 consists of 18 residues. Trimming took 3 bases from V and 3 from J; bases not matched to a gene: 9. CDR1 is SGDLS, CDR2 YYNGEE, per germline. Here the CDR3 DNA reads TGTGCCAGCAGCGCCCCTTGGACTAGCGGGGGGGTAAAAGAGACCCAGTACTTC. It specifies CASSAPWTSGGVKETQYF.

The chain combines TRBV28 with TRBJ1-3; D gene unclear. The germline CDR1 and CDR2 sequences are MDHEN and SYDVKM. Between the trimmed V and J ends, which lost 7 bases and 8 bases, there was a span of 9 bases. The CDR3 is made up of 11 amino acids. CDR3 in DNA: TGTGCCAGCACGGCGGGGTACACCATATATTTT. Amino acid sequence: CASTAGYTIYF.

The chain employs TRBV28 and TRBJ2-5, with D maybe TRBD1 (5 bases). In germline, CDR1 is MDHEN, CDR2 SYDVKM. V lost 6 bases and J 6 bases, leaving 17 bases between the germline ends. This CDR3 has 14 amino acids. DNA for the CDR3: TGTGCCAGCAGCATACGACAGATCGAAAAGACCCAGTACTTC. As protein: CASSIRQIEKTQYF.

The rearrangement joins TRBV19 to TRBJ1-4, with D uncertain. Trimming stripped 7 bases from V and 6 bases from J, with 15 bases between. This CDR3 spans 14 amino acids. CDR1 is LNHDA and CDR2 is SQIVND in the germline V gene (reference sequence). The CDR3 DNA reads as TGTGCCAGTAACGGAGGGCCGGGCTATGAAAAACTGTTTTTT. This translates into CASNGGPGYEKLFF.

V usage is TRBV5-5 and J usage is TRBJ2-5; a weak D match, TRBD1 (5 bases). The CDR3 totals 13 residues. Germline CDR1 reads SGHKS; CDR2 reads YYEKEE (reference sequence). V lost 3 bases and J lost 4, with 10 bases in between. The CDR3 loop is CASSYQGPETQYF. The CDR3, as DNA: TGTGCCAGCAGCTACCAGGGTCCAGAGACCCAGTACTTC.

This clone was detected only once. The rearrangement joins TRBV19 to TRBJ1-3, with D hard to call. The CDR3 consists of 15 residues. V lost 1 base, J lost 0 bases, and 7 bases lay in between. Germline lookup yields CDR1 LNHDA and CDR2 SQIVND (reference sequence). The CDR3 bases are TGTGCCAGTAGTATAGCCCACATCTCTGGAAACACCATATATTTT. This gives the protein CASSIAHISGNTIYF.

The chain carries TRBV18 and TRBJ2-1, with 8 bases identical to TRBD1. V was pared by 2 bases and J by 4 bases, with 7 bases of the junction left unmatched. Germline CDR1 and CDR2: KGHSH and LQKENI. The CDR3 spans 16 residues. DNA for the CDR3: TGTGCCAGCTCACCAGTTTTGGGGACAGGATACAATGAGCAGTTCTTC. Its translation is CASSPVLGTGYNEQFF.

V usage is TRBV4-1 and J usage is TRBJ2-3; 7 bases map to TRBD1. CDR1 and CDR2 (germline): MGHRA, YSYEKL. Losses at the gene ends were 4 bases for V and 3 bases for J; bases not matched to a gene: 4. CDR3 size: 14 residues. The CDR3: CASSPRQGTDTQYF. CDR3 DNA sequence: TGCGCCAGCAGCCCAAGACAGGGAACAGATACGCAGTATTTT.

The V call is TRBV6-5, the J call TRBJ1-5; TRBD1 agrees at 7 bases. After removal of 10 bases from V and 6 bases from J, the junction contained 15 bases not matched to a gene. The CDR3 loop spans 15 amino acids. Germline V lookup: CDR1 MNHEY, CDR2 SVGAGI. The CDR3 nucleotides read TGTGCCACTGCTTCACAGGGGACGCGGAGTCAGCCCCAGCATTTT. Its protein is CATASQGTRSQPQHF.

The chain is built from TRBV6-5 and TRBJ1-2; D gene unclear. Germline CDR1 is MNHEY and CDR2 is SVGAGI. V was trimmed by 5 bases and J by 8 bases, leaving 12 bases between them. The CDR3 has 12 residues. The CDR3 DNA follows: TGTGCCAGCAGTCATTCCCCGGGAGGCTACACCTTC. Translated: CASSHSPGGYTF.

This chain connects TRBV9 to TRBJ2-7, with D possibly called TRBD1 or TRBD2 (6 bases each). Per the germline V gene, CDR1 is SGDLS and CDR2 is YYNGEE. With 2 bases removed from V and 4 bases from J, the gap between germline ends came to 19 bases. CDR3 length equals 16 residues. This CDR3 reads CASSVPRTRRGYEQYF. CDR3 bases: TGTGCCAGCAGCGTCCCTCGGACACGGAGGGGGTACGAGCAGTACTTC. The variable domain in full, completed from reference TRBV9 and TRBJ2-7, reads DSGVTQTPKHLITATGQRVTLRCSPRSGDLSVYWYQQSLDQGLQFLIQYYNGEERAKGNILERFSAQQFPDLHSELNLSSLELGDSALYFCASSVPRTRRGYEQYFGPGTRLTVT.

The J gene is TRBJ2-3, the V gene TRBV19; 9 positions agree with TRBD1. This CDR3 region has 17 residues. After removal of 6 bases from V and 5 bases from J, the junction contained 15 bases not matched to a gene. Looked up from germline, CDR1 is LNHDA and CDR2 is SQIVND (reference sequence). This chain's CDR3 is CASSRLAGTGFEDTQYF. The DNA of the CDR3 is TGTGCCAGTAGCCGCCTCGCCGGGACAGGGTTTGAAGATACGCAGTATTTT.

The CDR3 protein is CASKDREGNTIYF. The CDR3 DNA reads as TGCGCCAGCAAGGACAGGGAAGGAAACACCATATATTTT. This chain links TRBV10-2 with TRBJ1-3; 8 nucleotides agree with TRBD1. The junction had 3 bases not matched to a gene; V was cut back by 7 bases and J by 4 bases. This CDR3 is built from 13 residues. Germline values: CDR1 WSHSY, CDR2 SAAADI.

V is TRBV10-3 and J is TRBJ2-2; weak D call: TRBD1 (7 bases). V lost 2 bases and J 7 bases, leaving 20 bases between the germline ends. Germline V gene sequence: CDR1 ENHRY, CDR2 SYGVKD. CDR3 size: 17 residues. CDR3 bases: TGTGCCATCAGTGAGCTTGCGGGACAGAACAGTCTCGGGGAGCTGTTTTTT. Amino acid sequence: CAISELAGQNSLGELFF.

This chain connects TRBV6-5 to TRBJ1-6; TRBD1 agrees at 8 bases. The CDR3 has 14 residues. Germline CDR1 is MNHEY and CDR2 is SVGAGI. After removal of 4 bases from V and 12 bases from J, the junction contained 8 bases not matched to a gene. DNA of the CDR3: TGTGCCAGCAGTTTGGGACAGGCAGATGGACCCCTCCACTTT. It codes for CASSLGQADGPLHF.

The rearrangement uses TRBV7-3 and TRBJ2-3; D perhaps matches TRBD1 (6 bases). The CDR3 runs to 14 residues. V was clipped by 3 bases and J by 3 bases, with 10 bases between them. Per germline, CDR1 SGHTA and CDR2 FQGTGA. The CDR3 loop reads CASSFLGQTDTQYF. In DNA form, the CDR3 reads TGTGCCAGCAGCTTCCTCGGACAGACAGATACGCAGTATTTT.

Written as DNA, the CDR3 is TGTGCCAGCAGCTTACAATCCTACGAGCAGTACTTC. Encoded protein: CASSLQSYEQYF. This rearrangement joins TRBV5-4 to TRBJ2-7; D not resolved. CDR1 is SGHNT, CDR2 YYREEE, per germline (reference sequence). This CDR3 has 12 residues. Deletions cut 2 bases from V and 1 base from J, with 4 bases between.

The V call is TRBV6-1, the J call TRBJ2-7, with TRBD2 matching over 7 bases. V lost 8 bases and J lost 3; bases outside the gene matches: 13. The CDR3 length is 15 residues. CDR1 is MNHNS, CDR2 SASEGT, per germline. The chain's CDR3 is CASREAVGGYYEQYF. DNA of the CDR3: TGTGCCAGCCGCGAAGCCGTGGGGGGGTACTACGAGCAGTACTTC.